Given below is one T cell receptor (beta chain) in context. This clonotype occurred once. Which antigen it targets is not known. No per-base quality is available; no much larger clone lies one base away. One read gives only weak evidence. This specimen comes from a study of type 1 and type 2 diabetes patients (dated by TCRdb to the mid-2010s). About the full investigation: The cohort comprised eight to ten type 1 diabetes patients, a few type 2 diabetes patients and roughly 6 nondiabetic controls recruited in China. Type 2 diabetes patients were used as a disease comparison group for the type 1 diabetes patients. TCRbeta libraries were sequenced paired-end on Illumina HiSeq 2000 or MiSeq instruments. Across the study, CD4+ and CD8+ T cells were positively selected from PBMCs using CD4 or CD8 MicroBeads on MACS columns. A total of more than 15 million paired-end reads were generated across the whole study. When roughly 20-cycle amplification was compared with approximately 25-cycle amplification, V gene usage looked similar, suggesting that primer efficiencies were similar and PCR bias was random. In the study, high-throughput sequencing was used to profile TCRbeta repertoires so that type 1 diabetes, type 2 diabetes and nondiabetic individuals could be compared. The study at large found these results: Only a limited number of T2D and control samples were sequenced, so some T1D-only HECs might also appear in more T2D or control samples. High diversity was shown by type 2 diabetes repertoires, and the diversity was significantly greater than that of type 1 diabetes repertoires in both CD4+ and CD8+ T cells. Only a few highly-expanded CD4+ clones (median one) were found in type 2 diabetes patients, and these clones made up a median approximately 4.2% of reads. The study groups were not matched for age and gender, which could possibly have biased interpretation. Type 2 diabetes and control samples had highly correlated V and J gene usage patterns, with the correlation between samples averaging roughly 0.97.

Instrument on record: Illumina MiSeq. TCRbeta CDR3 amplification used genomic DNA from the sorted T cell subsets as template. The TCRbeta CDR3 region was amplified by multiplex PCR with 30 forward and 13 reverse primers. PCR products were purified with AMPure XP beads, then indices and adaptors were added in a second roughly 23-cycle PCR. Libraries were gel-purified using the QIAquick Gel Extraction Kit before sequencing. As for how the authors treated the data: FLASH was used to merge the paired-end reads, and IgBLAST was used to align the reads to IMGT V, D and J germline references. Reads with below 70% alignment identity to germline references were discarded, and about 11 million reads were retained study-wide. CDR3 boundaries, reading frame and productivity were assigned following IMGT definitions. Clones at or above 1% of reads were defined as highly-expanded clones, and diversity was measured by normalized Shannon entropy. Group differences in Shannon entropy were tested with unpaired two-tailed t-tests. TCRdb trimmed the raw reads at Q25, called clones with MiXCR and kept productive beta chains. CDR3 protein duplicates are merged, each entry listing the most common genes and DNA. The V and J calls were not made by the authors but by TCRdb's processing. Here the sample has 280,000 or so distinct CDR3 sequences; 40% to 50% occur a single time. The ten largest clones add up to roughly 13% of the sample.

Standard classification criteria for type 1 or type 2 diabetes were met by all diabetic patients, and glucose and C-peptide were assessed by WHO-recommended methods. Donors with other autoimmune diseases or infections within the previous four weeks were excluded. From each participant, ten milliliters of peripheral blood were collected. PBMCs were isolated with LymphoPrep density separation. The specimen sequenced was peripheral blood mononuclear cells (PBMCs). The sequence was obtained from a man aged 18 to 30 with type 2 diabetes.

The CDR3 region reads CATSRNLSWAGYTF. The nucleotide sequence is TGTGCCACCAGCAGAAATCTCTCCTGGGCGGGCTACACCTTC. The chain is encoded by TRBV15 joined to TRBJ1-2; the D gene assignment is ambiguous. From its cysteine to its phenylalanine, the CDR3 spans 14 amino acids. The entry retains the CDR3 DNA only, 42 bases that are in frame from base 1. Looking up the germline V gene (reference sequence) yields CDR1 LNHNV and CDR2 YYDKDF. V is shortened by 2 bases, J by 8 bases, and the region joining them spans 15 bases.